The entry that follows covers one T cell receptor beta chain sequence. What it binds is not known. This specimen belongs to a study of STAT3 mutations in large granular lymphocyte leukemia. Per the germline V gene, CDR1 is MDHEN and CDR2 is SYDVKM. The CDR3 consists of 11 residues. The V and J ends lost 9 bases and 0 bases respectively, with 3 bases between them. Regarding the study as a whole: In several patients, dominant TCR clone burden exceeded STAT3 mutant burden. Every T-LGLL patient had at least one immunodominant TCRbeta clonotype.

Some clones are missing from TCRdb's copy, which holds only in-frame ones; the method was immunoSEQ multiplex PCR. The sample shows some 30,000 clones, around 88% of them seen only once. V and J are TRBV28 and TRBJ1-5; D remains ambiguous. This sequence originates from a man aged 55-75 years with T-cell large granular lymphocyte leukemia. Some clones in this sample may be carry-over from other donors' samples. Sequencing input: peripheral blood mononuclear cells. The CDR3 DNA reads as TGTGCCAGTTATAGCAATCAGCCCCAGCATTTT. Its translation: CASYSNQPQHF.